Presented here are 9 T cell receptor delta chains from one specimen sequenced in a study of gamma-delta chains in newborns, infants, children. TCRdb reapplied CATT to the reads. The sample yields around 2,800 delta-chain clones, approximately 4.1% seen once. Sequencing input: blood. The receptors derive from a child who was a newborn, infant or young child, either healthy, febrile or measles-vaccinated (not recorded which).

About this clone itself: The protein recorded in TCRdb matches a much larger clone and deviates from this DNA's translation at residue 12, suggesting a read error; the protein here is obtained by translating the DNA. This chain joins TRDV2 and TRDJ3; 13 bases are a match to TRDD3. CDR1 and CDR2 from the germline V gene are GEAIGNYY and EKD. The CDR3 is 18 residues long. CDR3 region: CACDGTGGYAWGTRQMFF. The CDR3 coding sequence is TGTGCCTGTGACGGGACTGGGGGATACGCCTGGGGCACCCGACAGATGTTTTTC.

In its sample, this clone is medium-sized. Other DNA sequences in the same sample also yield this CDR3. The genes are TRDV2 and TRDJ2, with D tentatively TRDD3 (6 bases). Looked up from germline, CDR1 is GEAIGNYY and CDR2 is EKD. The CDR3 length is 15 residues. V dropped 3 bases and J dropped 8 bases, with 18 bases sitting between them. CDR3 DNA: TGTGCCTGTGACCCTGGACGGGGGGGGACGGCACAACTCTTCTTT. Residues: CACDPGRGGTAQLFF.

This clone was observed a handful of times. This chain links TRDV2 with TRDJ3, with TRDD3 identical over 9 bases. V gave up 1 base and J gave up 0 bases; unmatched junction bases: 12. This CDR3 is built from 21 residues. Germline values: CDR1 GEAIGNYY, CDR2 EKD. The CDR3 protein is CACDTMGGGYRNSWDTRQMFF. For the CDR3, the DNA is TGTGCCTGTGACACGATGGGGGGGGGATACCGAAACTCCTGGGACACCCGACAGATGTTTTTC.

In its sample, this clone is large. This CDR3 is also generated by other DNA sequences in the sample. V is TRDV2 and J is TRDJ3; 9 bases line up with TRDD3. CDR3 length: 18 residues. Looked up from germline, CDR1 is GEAIGNYY and CDR2 is EKD. The V and J ends lost 4 bases and 0 bases, in that order; junction bases with no gene match: 6. The CDR3 nucleotides read TGTGCCTGTGATCTACTGGGGGACAGCTCCTGGGACACCCGACAGATGTTTTTC. Encoded protein: CACDLLGDSSWDTRQMFF.

Only a few counts were recorded for this clone. This likely traces to a read error, being one base from a far larger clone. Other DNA sequences within the sample encode an identical CDR3. V usage is TRDV2 and J usage is TRDJ1, with 9 bases lining up with TRDD3. The CDR3 runs 16 residues. Germline V gives CDR1 GEAIGNYY, CDR2 EKD. This CDR3 is CACDTLGDKHTDKLIF. The CDR3 region has the DNA TGTGCCTGTGACACGTTGGGGGATAAGCACACCGATAAACTTATCTTT.

Note on this clone: A read error may explain this, as a much larger clone is one base away. The same CDR3 arises from other DNA sequences in this sample as well. The chain's CDR3 is CACDAVLGDTSSWDTRQMFF. The CDR3 DNA reads TGTGCCTGTGACGCCGTACTGGGGGATACAAGCTCCTGGGACACCCGACAGATGTTTTTC. The V call is TRDV2, the J call TRDJ3; 12 nucleotides agree with TRDD3. V was pared by 3 bases and J by 0 bases, with 8 bases of the junction left unmatched. The CDR3 loop spans 20 amino acids. The germline CDR1 and CDR2 sequences are GEAIGNYY and EKD.

This clone was counted a few times. This could be a read error, since a much larger clone is one nucleotide away. Other nucleotide sequences from this sample produce the same CDR3. V usage is TRDV2 and J usage is TRDJ2; 13 bases map to TRDD3. This CDR3 has 15 residues. Per germline, CDR1 GEAIGNYY and CDR2 EKD. CDR3: CACDILGDTRAQLFF. Written as DNA, the CDR3 is TGTGCCTGTGACATACTGGGGGATACGCGAGCACAACTCTTCTTC.

Concerning this clone itself: A far larger clone lies a single base away; this is likely a read error. The same CDR3 can be traced to other DNA sequences in this sample. J is TRDJ3 and V is TRDV2; 9 bases fit TRDD3. The CDR3 has 20 residues. Germline CDR1 reads GEAIGNYY; CDR2 reads EKD. The CDR3 reads CACDVLGDPESSWDTRQMFF. For the CDR3, the DNA is TGTGCATGTGATGTACTGGGGGACCCCGAAAGCTCCTGGGACACCCGACAGATGTTTTTC.

This clone showed up just a few times. The protein held in TCRdb is that of a much larger clone and does not match this DNA's translation at residue 12, likely because of a read error; the protein shown is translated from the DNA. The chain recombines TRDV2 with TRDJ2, with 7 positions matching TRDD3. The CDR3 totals 17 residues. CDR1 GEAIGNYY and CDR2 EKD come from the germline V gene. CDR3 in amino acids: CACDPLGVIALAAQLFF. The CDR3 coding sequence is TGTGCCTGTGATCCTCTGGGGGTCATAGCTTTGGCAGCACAACTCTTCTTT.